A single sample gave rise to the 13 T cell receptor beta chains below, sequenced in a study of technical replicates of blood from several donors (dated by TCRdb to between 2016 and 2019). The library relied on the immunoSEQ multiplex PCR assay. TCRdb mirrors the immuneACCESS table, restricted to in-frame sequences. Some clones are absent from its copies; in checked studies, under half trace to an unresolved V gene, and the reason for the others is unknown. Counted in this sample were roughly 76,000 clones; approximately 94% of them appeared once. In total, the top ten clones hold about 0.26% of the sample. Sequencing was performed on T cells isolated from PBMCs. Receptors were obtained from a human donor in good health.

The gene calls are TRBV29-1 and TRBJ1-2; D not resolved. The CDR3 runs 12 residues. The germline gives CDR1 SQVTM, CDR2 ANQGSEA. The germline V and J ends were trimmed by 7 bases and 8 bases, with 17 bases remaining between them. CDR3 residues: CSGLGEAGGYTF. As DNA, the CDR3 is TGCAGCGGGCTGGGTGAGGCTGGGGGCTACACCTTC.

This clone showed up just once. This sequence joins TRBV11-2 and TRBJ2-2; D not resolved. The CDR3 length is 14 residues. CDR1 and CDR2 from the germline V gene are SGHAT and FQNNGV. Trimming removed 1 base at V and 6 bases at J, with 9 bases between. CDR3 DNA: TGTGCCAGCAGCTTAGTCCGTCCGGCCGGGGAGCTGTTTTTT. Protein: CASSLVRPAGELFF.

For the CDR3, the DNA is TGTGCCAGCAGCTTGAAACCTTCGGATGAGCAGTTCTTC. The encoded protein is CASSLKPSDEQFF. The chain carries TRBV5-6 and TRBJ2-1; D uncertain. Trimming shortened V by 1 base and J by 8 bases, and 10 bases separated the two germline ends. CDR3 size: 13 residues. From germline, CDR1 is SGHDT and CDR2 YYEEEE. Variable domain in full (rest from reference TRBV5-6 and TRBJ2-1): DAGVTQSPTHLIKTRGQQVTLRCSPKSGHDTVSWYQQALGQGPQFIFQYYEEEERQRGNFPDRFSGHQFPNYSSELNVNALLLGDSALYLCASSLKPSDEQFFGPGTRLTVL.

The table lists this clone with a count of one. CDR3 nucleotides: TGCGCCAGCAGCCAAAGTCCGGCTAGCGGCCAAGAGACCCAGTACTTC. Amino acids: CASSQSPASGQETQYF. The chain employs TRBV4-1 and TRBJ2-5; 7 bases match TRBD2. CDR3 length equals 16 residues. The V gene end was trimmed by 2 bases and the J gene end by 1 base; junction bases not matched to a gene: 7. CDR1 and CDR2 (germline): MGHRA, YSYEKL.

This clone was seen a single time. This CDR3 reads CASSQQGLYGYTF. CDR3 DNA sequence: TGTGCCAGCAGCCAACAGGGGTTGTATGGCTACACCTTC. The genes are TRBV13 and TRBJ1-2; 7 bases fit TRBD1. This CDR3 spans 13 amino acids. Per germline, CDR1 PRHDT and CDR2 FYEKMQ (reference sequence). V dropped 5 bases and J dropped 5; count of bases not matched to a gene: 5.

The V call is TRBV4-1, the J call TRBJ1-1; perhaps TRBD1 as D (5 bases). In germline, CDR1 is MGHRA, CDR2 YSYEKL. The V end was cut by 0 bases, the J end by 5 bases, with 10 bases between. The length of the CDR3 is 14 residues. The CDR3 loop is CASSQDPRVTEAFF. CDR3 sequence (DNA): TGCGCCAGCAGCCAAGATCCCAGGGTTACTGAAGCTTTCTTT.

V usage is TRBV18 and J usage is TRBJ2-1, with a possible D match to TRBD2 (5 bases). Between the trimmed V and J ends, which lost 6 bases and 8 bases, there was a span of 14 bases. The CDR3 consists of 13 residues. Germline V gene sequence: CDR1 KGHSH, CDR2 LQKENI. The CDR3 DNA reads as TGTGCCAGCTCGAACACTAGGAGCGATGAGCAGTTCTTC. Amino acids: CASSNTRSDEQFF.

This clone has just one count. The junction departs from the called germline gene at one end, perhaps through a read error. The chain uses TRBV7-7 and TRBJ2-5; D is possibly TRBD2 (7 bases). The CDR3 spans 15 residues. Germline CDR1 and CDR2: SSHAT and FNYEAQ (reference sequence). The CDR3 sequence is CASSLSAGARETQYF. The CDR3 DNA sequence: TGTGCTAGCAGCTTATCGGCGGGGGCCCGAGAGACCCAGTACTTC.

The chain has TRBV11-2 and TRBJ1-6; D not resolved. Trimming shortened V by 5 bases and J by 6 bases, and 11 bases separated the two germline ends. Germline CDR1 and CDR2: SGHAT and FQNNGV. The CDR3 is made up of 14 amino acids. The CDR3 coding sequence is TGTGCCAGCAGCGCAGGAAGTCCTAATTCACCCCTCCACTTT. Amino acid sequence: CASSAGSPNSPLHF.

V gene TRBV2 combines with J gene TRBJ1-5, with D possibly TRBD1 on 6 matching bases. V was shortened by 4 bases and J by 4 bases, with 8 bases between the two germline ends. The germline V gene has CDR1 SNHLY and CDR2 FYNNEI. The CDR3 has 13 amino acids. The DNA for the CDR3 is TGTGCCAGCAGTGGTACAGGGAATCAGCCCCAGCATTTT. This translates into CASSGTGNQPQHF.

The gene calls are TRBV6-1 and TRBJ2-7, with D perhaps matching TRBD1 (5 bases). The CDR3 runs 14 residues. Trimming shortened V by 2 bases and J by 7 bases, and 15 bases separated the two germline ends. Germline values: CDR1 MNHNS, CDR2 SASEGT. The CDR3 protein is CASSEWVGQSEQYF. The CDR3 DNA reads TGTGCCAGCAGTGAATGGGTGGGGCAGTCTGAGCAGTACTTC.

This clone was seen a single time. V and J are TRBV11-2 and TRBJ2-5; 12 bases align to TRBD2. This CDR3 comprises 16 residues. J gave up 3 bases and V 5 bases, and 7 bases lay outside the gene matches. Germline values: CDR1 SGHAT, CDR2 FQNNGV. CDR3: CASSRILAGGEETQYF. The CDR3 DNA is TGTGCCAGCAGCCGAATCCTAGCGGGGGGGGAAGAGACCCAGTACTTC. Combining the CDR3 with reference TRBV11-2 and TRBJ2-5 gives the whole variable domain EAGVAQSPRYKIIEKRQSVAFWCNPISGHATLYWYQQILGQGPKLLIQFQNNGVVDDSQLPKDRFSAERLKGVDSTLKIQPAKLEDSAVYLCASSRILAGGEETQYFGPGTRLLVL.

The J gene is TRBJ2-7, the V gene TRBV11-3, with TRBD2 matching over 13 bases. The CDR3 runs to 18 residues. Trimming took 5 bases from V and 5 from J; bases not matched to a gene: 15. CDR1 SGHNT and CDR2 YENEEA come from the germline V gene. The CDR3: CASSRGLAGETRGNEQYF. The CDR3 DNA follows: TGTGCCAGCAGCAGAGGACTAGCGGGAGAAACACGGGGCAACGAGCAGTACTTC. The entire variable domain, with the rest obtained from reference TRBV11-3 and TRBJ2-7, is as follows: EAGVVQSPRYKIIEKKQPVAFWCNPISGHNTLYWYLQNLGQGPELLIRYENEEAVDDSQLPKDRFSAERLKGVDSTLKIQPAELGDSAVYLCASSRGLAGETRGNEQYFGPGTRLTVT.